This TCR beta chain emerged from a study of CD8 T cells in ankylosing spondylitis. Notes on the study in general: Matched ankylosing spondylitis synovial fluid reportedly showed significant enrichment of disease-linked clones. Made up of 7 to 9 highly homologous variants, a TCR beta motif appeared characteristic of ankylosing spondylitis blood.

Each TCR beta library was made by quantitative 5'-RACE that incorporated molecular barcodes. In TCRdb, the 5' RACE reads were re-called with MiXCR into one record per CDR3 protein. Among about 540,000 distinct CDR3 sequences listed, 10% to 15% were seen once. A remark on this clonotype: Antigen: not known.

V was clipped by 3 bases and J by 3 bases, with 12 bases between them. The CDR3 has 15 amino acids. The clonotype was recovered from a male donor with ankylosing spondylitis. The chain carries TRBV12-3 or TRBV12-4 and TRBJ1-5; TRBD1 might be the D (5 bases). Sequencing used blood, either unsorted or a sorted T cell fraction (not recorded which). CDR3 in DNA: TGTGCCAGCAGTTTTCGGGGCAGGGACAATCAGCCCCAGCATTTT. It encodes CASSFRGRDNQPQHF.